This is a list of T cell receptor beta chains from one sample in a study of response to subunit inactivated influenza vaccine. TCRdb fed the RT-PCR reads into MiXCR, producing one record per CDR3 protein. The data contain fewer than 650,000 distinct CDR3 sequences, 10% to 15% of them seen just once; the ten biggest clones take up around 14%. The sample in question was PBMCs from blood, obtained 40 to 50 days after vaccination. These receptors came from a man in his fifties or sixties who received an inactivated influenza vaccine. The CDR3 runs from the conserved cysteine through the conserved F or W. The order of the fields is clone size, V gene, D gene, J gene, CDR3 DNA, CDR3 protein. A D gene is named only where the DNA matches it firmly. The size entry is marked missing in some rows and otherwise reads once, few, many or a size class.

few	TRBV6-1	NA	TRBJ1-5	TGTGCCAGCCGAGTGACCGGCGCGGGAGGGCCCCAGCATTTT	CASRVTGAGGPQHF
NA	TRBV5-1	NA	TRBJ2-2	TGCGCCAGCAGCTTGGACGCGGGGAACACCGGGGAGCTGTTTTTT	CASSLDAGNTGELFF
few	TRBV20-1	NA	TRBJ2-1	TGCAGTGCGTACCTTTTAGTTGGGGAAACCTACAATGAGCAGTTCTTC	CSAYLLVGETYNEQFF
few	TRBV6-1	NA	TRBJ2-1	TGTGCCAGCAGTGCCCGTCCTTCAGGGGTCGGTCCAGGAAATGAGCAGTTCTTC	CASSARPSGVGPGNEQFF
few	TRBV12-3/TRBV12-4	NA	TRBJ2-1	TGTGCCAGCACCCCGGGCCCCCACCTTCCCAATGAGCAGTTCTTC	CASTPGPHLPNEQFF
NA	TRBV3-1	NA	TRBJ2-6	TGTGCCAGCAGGCCGGCACAGGAGTCTGGGGCCAACGTCCTGACTTTC	CASRPAQESGANVLTF
few	TRBV10-2	NA	TRBJ1-1	TGCGCCAGCAGGACACGGGGTGAAGCTTTCTTT	CASRTRGEAFF
NA	TRBV28	NA	TRBJ2-5	TGTGCCAGCAGTTTAGAATTTTGGACGGGGGCTGGTGAGACCCAGTACTTC	CASSLEFWTGAGETQYF
few	TRBV7-2	NA	TRBJ2-7	TGTGCCAGCAGCAACCCGGGCAGATCCTACGAGCAGTACTTC	CASSNPGRSYEQYF
few	TRBV2	NA	TRBJ2-5	TGTGCCAGCAGTGAAGACCCCGGTAGGGGAGAGACCCAGTACTTC	CASSEDPGRGETQYF